This T cell receptor beta chain was obtained from a study of human T cells and chemical hapten exposure. The wider study: There were weekly diphenylcyclopropenone doses to the scalp for patients throughout the approximately 25-week study. Epicutaneous patch tests delivered 0.01% DPC to the upper back, with evaluation at 6 days. Overall study results and limits: Expanded TCRs created a significantly greater count of big CDR3 similarity clusters than controls did.

This clonotype was observed at least ten times. Its specificity is not known. Germline assignment: CDR1 SNHLY and CDR2 FYNNEI. CDR3 size: 14 residues. Trimming left V 5 bases short and J 4 bases short, with 12 bases between. From the RACE reads, TCRdb called clonotypes with MiXCR, one entry per CDR3 protein. The sample has roughly 380,000 distinct CDR3 sequences, about 5.1% seen once. As to time point: pre-sensitization, week 0. The treatment here: therapeutic diphenylcyclopropenone sensitization with weekly scalp DPC. Total RNA extraction was carried out from unfractionated whole blood. Source: whole blood, taken in connection with sensitization to the hapten diphenylcyclopropenone (DPC). The V and J genes are TRBV2 and TRBJ2-1; D is perhaps TRBD2 (5 bases). The sequence was collected from a woman between 50 and 59 years old with alopecia areata. Some clones in this sample may be carry-over from other donors' samples. CDR3 sequence: CASSPDSRYNEQFF. CDR3 nucleotides: TGTGCCAGCAGTCCGGACTCAAGATACAATGAGCAGTTCTTC. Full variable domain (remainder filled in from reference TRBV2 and TRBJ2-1): EPEVTQTPSHQVTQMGQEVILRCVPISNHLYFYWYRQILGQKVEFLVSFYNNEISEKSEIFDDQFSVERPDGSNFTLKIRSTKLEDSAMYFCASSPDSRYNEQFFGPGTRLTVL.